Listed below are T cell receptor beta chains from one sample, sequenced in a study of T cells after posttransplantation cyclophosphamide. The table came from immunoSEQ multiplex PCR; TCRdb's copy has only in-frame clones and leaves some out. The sample gives about 47,000 clones, 90% to 95% of which show up once; around 3% is in the top ten. Sequencing was performed on PBMCs. These receptors came from a woman between 25 and 40 years old in good health and a related stem cell transplant donor. Both conserved end residues are part of each CDR3. D genes are given only for firm matches. The size field is filled for only some rows; it gives once, few, many or a size class.

.,.,TRBV12-5,TRBJ1-3,CASGSGVGNTIYF,TGTGCTAGTGGGAGCGGGGTTGGAAACACCATATATTTT
.,.,TRBV19,TRBJ1-5,CASSLRDYNQPQHF,TGTGCCAGTAGTTTACGGGACTACAATCAGCCCCAGCATTTT
TRBD2,.,TRBV2,TRBJ2-2,CASRPRGLAGTGELFF,TGTGCCAGCCGCCCAAGGGGCCTAGCGGGCACCGGGGAGCTGTTTTTT
TRBD1,once,TRBV19,TRBJ2-2,CASSIGDRAGNTGELFF,TGTGCCAGTAGTATAGGGGACAGGGCGGGAAACACCGGGGAGCTGTTTTTT
.,.,TRBV5-1,TRBJ2-5,CASSLADSAGQETQYF,TGCGCCAGCAGCTTGGCCGATTCGGCGGGGCAAGAGACCCAGTACTTC
.,.,TRBV19,TRBJ2-5,CASSIDGEETQYF,TGTGCCAGTAGTATAGACGGGGAAGAGACCCAGTACTTC
TRBD1,.,TRBV18,TRBJ2-7,CASSRGPGTYEQYF,TGTGCCAGCTCAAGGGGGCCGGGAACCTACGAGCAGTACTTC
.,.,TRBV10-1,TRBJ2-7,CASSEGLLRGAGSYEQYF,TGCGCCAGCAGTGAAGGGCTTCTCAGGGGGGCGGGATCCTACGAGCAGTACTTC
.,.,TRBV19,TRBJ1-4,CASSTTVVTTNEKLFF,TGTGCCAGTAGTACGACAGTGGTCACAACTAATGAAAAACTGTTTTTT
.,once,TRBV2,TRBJ1-2,CASIPMVRDSFYGYTF,TGTGCCAGCATTCCGATGGTCAGGGATAGTTTTTATGGCTACACCTTC
TRBD2,.,TRBV27,TRBJ2-5,CASRPRTSGGRETQYF,TGTGCCAGCAGACCCCGGACTAGCGGGGGGCGAGAGACCCAGTACTTC
.,few,TRBV27,TRBJ1-2,CASSMGPEEGYTF,TGTGCCAGCAGTATGGGGCCCGAAGAGGGCTACACCTTC
TRBD1,.,TRBV10-3,TRBJ2-1,CAISAGTGGHEQFF,TGTGCCATCAGTGCGGGGACAGGGGGCCATGAGCAGTTCTTC
.,.,TRBV4-3,TRBJ2-5,CASSQDVGGRETQYF,TGCGCCAGCAGCCAAGATGTCGGGGGGCGGGAGACCCAGTACTTC
TRBD1,.,TRBV5-1,TRBJ2-7,CASRLTGGLYEQYF,TGCGCCAGCAGACTTACAGGGGGCCTGTACGAGCAGTACTTC
TRBD1,.,TRBV5-6,TRBJ1-1,CASSFLTGGSMTEAFF,TGTGCCAGCAGCTTCCTCACAGGGGGTAGTATGACTGAAGCTTTCTTT
TRBD1,.,TRBV7-9,TRBJ1-6,CASSPGGTLPLHF,TGTGCCAGCAGCCCAGGGGGGACGTTGCCCCTCCACTTT
.,.,TRBV12-5,TRBJ2-1,CASGLGEDEQFF,TGTGCTAGTGGTTTAGGAGAGGATGAGCAGTTCTTC
.,.,TRBV10-3,TRBJ1-5,CAISESRDQPQHF,TGTGCCATCAGTGAGTCCCGGGATCAGCCCCAGCATTTT
.,.,TRBV4-1,TRBJ1-1,CASSLTRQLNTEAFF,TGCGCCAGCAGCCTAACCCGACAGCTAAACACTGAAGCTTTCTTT
TRBD1,.,TRBV5-1,TRBJ2-1,CASRYRGWNEQFF,TGCGCCAGCAGGTACAGGGGTTGGAATGAGCAGTTCTTC
.,.,TRBV9,TRBJ1-3,CASSVEGGSGNTIYF,TGTGCCAGCAGCGTAGAAGGAGGTTCTGGAAACACCATATATTTT
TRBD1,.,TRBV11-2,TRBJ1-1,CASSLDGQGATEAFF,TGTGCCAGCAGCTTAGACGGACAGGGGGCCACTGAAGCTTTCTTT
TRBD2,.,TRBV5-1,TRBJ2-4,CASSFEAGAGKNIQYF,TGCGCCAGCAGCTTCGAAGCGGGGGCCGGGAAAAACATTCAGTACTTC
TRBD1,few,TRBV7-6,TRBJ2-2,CASSPGQGSGGELFF,TGTGCCAGCAGCCCAGGACAGGGATCGGGCGGGGAGCTGTTTTTT
.,.,TRBV7-2,TRBJ2-3,CASSSGGRTDTQYF,TGTGCCAGCAGCTCCGGGGGACGCACAGATACGCAGTATTTT
.,.,TRBV2,TRBJ1-2,CASGGRSNYGYTF,TGTGCCAGCGGGGGGAGATCTAACTATGGCTACACCTTC